The present entry profiles one T cell receptor beta chain with its context. Its antigen remains unidentified. The study ran its PCR with 60 Vbeta and 13 Jbeta primers. Sequenced by immunoSEQ multiplex PCR; TCRdb stores in-frame clones only, minus some. Among approximately 150,000 clones listed, 70% to 80% were seen once. This specimen belongs to a study of cytomegalovirus exposure and HLA in healthy donors. Study findings and constraints: Confirmation in vitro established that three CMV-associated chains were specific for CMV antigens.

Germline loops: CDR1 GTSNPN, CDR2 SVGIG (reference sequence). The CDR3 is made up of 14 amino acids. Losses at the gene ends were 3 bases for V and 3 bases for J; bases not matched to a gene: 8. This TCR was recovered from a man aged 25 to 40 in good health and CMV-seropositive. The chain combines TRBV30 with TRBJ2-7; TRBD1 agrees at 7 bases. The specimen was PBMCs. The CDR3 loop is CAWRAGTELYEQYF. DNA of the CDR3: TGTGCCTGGAGAGCCGGGACAGAACTCTACGAGCAGTACTTC.